This TCR beta chain was obtained from a study of technical replicates of blood from a few donors. Trimming shortened V by 4 bases and J by 1 base, and 9 bases separated the two germline ends. CDR1 PRHDT and CDR2 FYEKMQ come from the germline V gene (reference sequence). This CDR3 comprises 14 residues. Some clones are missing from TCRdb's copy, which holds only in-frame ones; the method was immunoSEQ multiplex PCR. The sample carries approximately 93,000 clones, around 94% recorded once. The J gene is TRBJ2-3, the V gene TRBV13, with a weak D call TRBD1 (6 bases). The source is a human donor in good health. The material sequenced was T cells isolated from PBMCs. The CDR3 DNA is TGTGCCAGCAGCTCCCGACAGGGCACAGATACGCAGTATTTT. Protein sequence: CASSSRQGTDTQYF. The variable domain in full, with the rest retrieved from reference TRBV13 and TRBJ2-3, is AAGVIQSPRHLIKEKRETATLKCYPIPRHDTVYWYQQGPGQDPQFLISFYEKMQSDKGSIPDRFSAQQFSDYHSELNMSSLELGDSALYFCASSSRQGTDTQYFGPGTRLTVL.